The T cell receptor beta chain under discussion was sequenced for a study of blood T cell repertoires in COVID-19. The CDR3 consists of 15 residues. From germline, CDR1 is MGHRA and CDR2 YSYEKL. Trimming stripped 3 bases from V and 7 bases from J, with 13 bases between. Original processing methods: Nucleated cell number was recorded as an estimate derived from reference gene primer amplification. Here immunoSEQ multiplex PCR was the method, and the copy in TCRdb shows in-frame clones only, minus some. That table gives V, J and clone size, and the DNA gave D and trimming. The sample has nearly 350,000 clones, approximately 87% seen once; the top ten hold around 6%.

V and J are TRBV4-1 and TRBJ1-6; tentative D call: TRBD1 (5 bases). The TCR comes from a woman aged 50 to 60 with COVID-19, enrolled during active disease. What was sequenced was peripheral blood. In nucleotides, the CDR3 is TGCGCCAGCAGCCACCCTAGGGGTGACAATTCACCCCTCCACTTT. This codes for CASSHPRGDNSPLHF.